This note documents a single T cell receptor (beta chain) sequence. This clonotype showed up many times. There is no known antigen for this receptor. Base qualities are not provided; no much larger clone lies one nucleotide away. The donors were roughly 39 Caucasian individuals from Russia, aged roughly 6 to 95 years, who were systemically healthy. Each donor gave 9 to 10 milliliters of peripheral blood, collected into EDTA-treated Vacutainer tubes. Ficoll-Paque density-gradient centrifugation was used to isolate PBMCs, with at least 7 million per sample. Total RNA was extracted from PBMCs with Trizol reagent, with at least 6 micrograms obtained per sample. For every donor, flow cytometry on a PBMC aliquot measured the percentage of naive CD45RAhigh/CD27high T cells. Inclusive of the bounding cysteine and phenylalanine, the CDR3 is 13 residues long. The read is trimmed to its CDR3 DNA, 39 bases read in frame from base 1. V is pared back by 5 bases and J by 4 bases, with 11 bases lying between the germline termini. CDR1 MDHEN and CDR2 SYDVKM are derived from the germline V gene.

The library came from 5' RACE. Instrument on record: Illumina HiSeq 2500. A second PCR of about 6 to 11 cycles was run with a J-beta primer mix and a sample-barcoded 5' primer. A unique molecular identifier was introduced onto each TCR beta cDNA molecule by a template-switch 5' adaptor carrying 12 random nucleotides. At least 2.5 million CDR3-containing paired-end reads were obtained from each sample. All of the RNA was converted into first-strand cDNA using the Mint cDNA synthesis kit, with a TRBC-specific oligonucleotide serving as the primer. Following uracil-DNA glycosylase treatment, a first 18-cycle PCR with universal primers M1SS and BC2_uni_R was performed on all cDNA. In the original analysis: Normalization of each sample was performed by random selection of 1 million high-quality reads, each carrying a distinct molecular identifier. Reads with shared molecular identifiers were discarded instead of being binned into consensus sequences. MiTCR, with a Q25 quality threshold and the strictest error-elimination algorithm, was used for CDR3 identification, clonotype clustering and error correction. A nonparametric unseen species model using Euler transformation provided a lower-bound estimate of total TCR beta diversity. TCRdb trimmed the raw reads at Q25, called clones with MiXCR and kept productive beta chains. Entries that share a CDR3 protein sequence are merged under the most common genes and DNA. TCRdb's processing, not the study's, gives the V and J calls here. This sample comprises hundreds of thousands of distinct CDR3 sequences, about a third of them detected only once. The ten largest clones take up 15% to 19% of the sample.

This sample is part of a study of blood T cells in healthy people across ages (dated by TCRdb to about 2015). At the level of the whole study: In model experiments, roughly one uniquely barcoded TCR beta cDNA molecule per two T cells was captured by template switching. To track age-related changes in TCR beta repertoire diversity, the study relied on deep sequencing normalized with unique cDNA molecular identifiers. Four age groups were formed from the donors: young (average approximately 15 years), middle-aged (approximately 42), aged (around 62) and long-lived (about 80). To avoid experimental bias, donors of different ages were distributed randomly across sequencing lanes. Using the same blood draw, the study looked at two additional independent replicas of 1 million unique cDNA reads for two donors, one aged 18 to 30 and the other aged 80 or older.

What the study reported, not specific to this receptor: Estimates of total diversity based on one million sequenced T cells were considered lower bounds and underestimates. Because the CMV infection status of the donors was unknown, age-related changes in expanded clonotypes may potentially have been confounded. Because profiling used bulk unsorted PBMCs, naive and antigen-experienced compartments could not be compared conclusively. Observed TCR beta diversity per million T cells fell roughly linearly with age, and a significant reduction was already apparent by age about 36. Observed TCR beta diversity correlated strongly with the percentage of naive T cells measured by flow cytometry. The long-lived group showed more naive CD4+ T cells, fewer expanded clones and increased TCR diversity than the aged group, suggesting age selection.

The source material was blood. The source is a woman older than 75 in good health. Donor details come from another sample of the same person, matched by shared clones. This chain is built from TRBV28 and TRBJ2-5, with the D gene too uncertain to name. The CDR3 region reads CASSDRSPETQYF. The sequenced DNA is TGTGCCAGCAGTGACCGCTCACCAGAGACCCAGTACTTC.